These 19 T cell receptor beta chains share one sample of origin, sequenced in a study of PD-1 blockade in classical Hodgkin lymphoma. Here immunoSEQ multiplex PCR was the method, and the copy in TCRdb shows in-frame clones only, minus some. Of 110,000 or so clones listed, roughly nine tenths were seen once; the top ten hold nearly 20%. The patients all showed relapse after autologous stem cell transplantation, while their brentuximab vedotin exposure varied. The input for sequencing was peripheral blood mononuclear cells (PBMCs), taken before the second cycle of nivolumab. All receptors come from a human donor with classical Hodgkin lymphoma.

This chain's CDR3 is CASSPGGAGNYGYTF. The CDR3, as DNA: TGTGCCAGCAGCCCGGGGGGGGCGGGAAACTATGGCTACACCTTC. The chain joins TRBV5-8 to TRBJ1-2; D perhaps matches TRBD1 (6 bases). The germline CDR1 and CDR2 sequences are SGHTS and YDEGEE. There are 15 residues in the CDR3. Trimming removed 4 bases at V and 2 bases at J, with 15 bases between. The entire variable domain, with the rest obtained from reference TRBV5-8 and TRBJ1-2, is as follows: EAGVTQSPTHLIKTRGQQATLRCSPISGHTSVYWYQQALGLGLQFLLWYDEGEERNRGNFPPRFSGRQFPNYSSELNVNALELEDSALYLCASSPGGAGNYGYTFGSGTRLTVV.

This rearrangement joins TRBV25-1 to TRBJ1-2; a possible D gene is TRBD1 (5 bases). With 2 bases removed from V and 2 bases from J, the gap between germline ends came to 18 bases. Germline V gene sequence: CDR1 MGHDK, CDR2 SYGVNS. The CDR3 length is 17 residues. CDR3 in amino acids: CASSELGKGRANYGYTF. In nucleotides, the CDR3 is TGTGCCAGCAGTGAACTGGGGAAGGGGCGGGCAAACTATGGCTACACCTTC.

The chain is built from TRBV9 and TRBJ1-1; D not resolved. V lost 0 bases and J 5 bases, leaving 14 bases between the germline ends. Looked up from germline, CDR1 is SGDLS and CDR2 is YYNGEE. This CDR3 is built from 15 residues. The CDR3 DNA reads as TGTGCCAGCAGCGTAGGTGAAGGGTTGGGAACTGAAGCTTTCTTT. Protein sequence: CASSVGEGLGTEAFF.

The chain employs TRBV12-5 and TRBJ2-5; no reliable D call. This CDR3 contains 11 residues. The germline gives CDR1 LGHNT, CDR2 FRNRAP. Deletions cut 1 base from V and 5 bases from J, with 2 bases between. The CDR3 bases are TGTGCTAGTGGTTTGGGGGAGACCCAGTACTTC. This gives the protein CASGLGETQYF.

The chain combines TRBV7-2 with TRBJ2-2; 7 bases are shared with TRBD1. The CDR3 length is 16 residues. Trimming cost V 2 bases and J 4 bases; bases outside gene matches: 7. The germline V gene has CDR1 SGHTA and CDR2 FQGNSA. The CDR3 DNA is TGTGCCAGCAGCTTATTGACAGGGTTCGGCACCGGGGAGCTGTTTTTT. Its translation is CASSLLTGFGTGELFF.

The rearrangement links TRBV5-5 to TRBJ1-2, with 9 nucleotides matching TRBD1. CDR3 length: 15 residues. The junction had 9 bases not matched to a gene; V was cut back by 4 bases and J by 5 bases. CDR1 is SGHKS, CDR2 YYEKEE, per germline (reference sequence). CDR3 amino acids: CASSVTGQGSYGYTF. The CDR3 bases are TGTGCCAGCAGCGTAACAGGACAGGGGAGTTATGGCTACACCTTC. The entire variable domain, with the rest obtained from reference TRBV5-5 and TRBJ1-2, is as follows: DAGVTQSPTHLIKTRGQQVTLRCSPISGHKSVSWYQQVLGQGPQFIFQYYEKEERGRGNFPDRFSARQFPNYSSELNVNALLLGDSALYLCASSVTGQGSYGYTFGSGTRLTVV.

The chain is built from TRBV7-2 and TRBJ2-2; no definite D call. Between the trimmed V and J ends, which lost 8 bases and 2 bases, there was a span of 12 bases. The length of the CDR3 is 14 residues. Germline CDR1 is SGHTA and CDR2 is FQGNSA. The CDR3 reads CASSGPLNTGELFF. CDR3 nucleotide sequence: TGTGCCAGCTCTGGGCCCCTAAACACCGGGGAGCTGTTTTTT.

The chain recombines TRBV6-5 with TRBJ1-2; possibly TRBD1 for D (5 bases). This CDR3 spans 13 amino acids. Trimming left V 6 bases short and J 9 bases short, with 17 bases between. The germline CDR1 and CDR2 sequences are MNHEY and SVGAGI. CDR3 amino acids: CASRKGRPSRYTF. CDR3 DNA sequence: TGTGCCAGCAGAAAGGGACGCCCTAGTCGCTACACCTTC.

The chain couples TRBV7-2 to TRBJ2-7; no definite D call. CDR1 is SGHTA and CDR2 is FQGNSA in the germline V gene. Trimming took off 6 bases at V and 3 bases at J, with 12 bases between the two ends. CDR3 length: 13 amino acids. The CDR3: CASRLEPDYEQYF. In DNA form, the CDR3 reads TGTGCCAGCAGATTGGAACCGGACTACGAGCAGTACTTC.

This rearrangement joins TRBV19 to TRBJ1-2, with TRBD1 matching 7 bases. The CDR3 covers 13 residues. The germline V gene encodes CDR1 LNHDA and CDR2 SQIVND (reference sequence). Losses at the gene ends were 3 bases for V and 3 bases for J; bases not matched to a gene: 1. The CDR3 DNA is TGTGCCAGTAGTATTGGACAGGACTATGGCTACACCTTC. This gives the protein CASSIGQDYGYTF.

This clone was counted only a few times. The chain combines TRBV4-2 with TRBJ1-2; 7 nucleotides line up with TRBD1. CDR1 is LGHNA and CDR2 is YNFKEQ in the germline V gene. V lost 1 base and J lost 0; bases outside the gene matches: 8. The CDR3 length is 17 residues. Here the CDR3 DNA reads TGTGCCAGCAGCCAAGCAGACGACAGGGCGCCTAACTATGGCTACACCTTC. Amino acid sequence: CASSQADDRAPNYGYTF.

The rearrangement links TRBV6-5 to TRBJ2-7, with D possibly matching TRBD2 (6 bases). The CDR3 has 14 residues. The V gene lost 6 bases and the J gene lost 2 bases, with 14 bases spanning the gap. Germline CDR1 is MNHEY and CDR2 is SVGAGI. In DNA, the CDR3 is TGTGCCAGCAGCCGCGGGACGGCCGCCTACGAGCAGTACTTC. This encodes CASSRGTAAYEQYF.

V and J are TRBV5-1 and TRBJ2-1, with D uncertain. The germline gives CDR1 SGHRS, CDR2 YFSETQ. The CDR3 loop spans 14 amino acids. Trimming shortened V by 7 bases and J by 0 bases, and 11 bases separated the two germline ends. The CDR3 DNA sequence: TGCGCCAGCCAGGACCGGAGCTCCTACAATGAGCAGTTCTTC. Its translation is CASQDRSSYNEQFF.

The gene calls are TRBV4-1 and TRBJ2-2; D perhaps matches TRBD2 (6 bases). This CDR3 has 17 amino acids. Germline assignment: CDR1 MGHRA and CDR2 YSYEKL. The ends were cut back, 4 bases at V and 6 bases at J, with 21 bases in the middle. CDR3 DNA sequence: TGCGCCAGCAGCCCCGTCCCCGGGGCGGGAAGAGCCGGGGAGCTGTTTTTT. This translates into CASSPVPGAGRAGELFF.

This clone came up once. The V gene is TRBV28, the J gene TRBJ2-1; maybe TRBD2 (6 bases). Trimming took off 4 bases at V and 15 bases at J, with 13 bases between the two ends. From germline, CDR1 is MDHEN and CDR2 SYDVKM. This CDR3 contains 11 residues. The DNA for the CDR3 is TGTGCCAGCAGTTCTCCGGGGGTTCCGTTCTTC. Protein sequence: CASSSPGVPFF.

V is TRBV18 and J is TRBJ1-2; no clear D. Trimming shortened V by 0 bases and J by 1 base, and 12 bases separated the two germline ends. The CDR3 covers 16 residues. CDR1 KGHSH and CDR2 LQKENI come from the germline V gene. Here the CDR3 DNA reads TGTGCCAGCTCACCACCTCTAAATATTCTTAACTATGGCTACACCTTC. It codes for CASSPPLNILNYGYTF.

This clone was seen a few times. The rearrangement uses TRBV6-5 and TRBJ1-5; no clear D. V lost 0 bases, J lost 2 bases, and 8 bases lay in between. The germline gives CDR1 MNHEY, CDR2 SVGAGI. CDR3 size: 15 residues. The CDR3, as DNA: TGTGCCAGCAGTTACTCGGAATCGGGCAATCAGCCCCAGCATTTT. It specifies CASSYSESGNQPQHF.

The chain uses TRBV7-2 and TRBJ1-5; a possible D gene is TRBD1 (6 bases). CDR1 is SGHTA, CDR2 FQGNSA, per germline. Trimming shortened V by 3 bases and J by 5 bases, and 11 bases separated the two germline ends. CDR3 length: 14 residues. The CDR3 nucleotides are TGTGCCAGCAGCTTCGAAGGGGGGGATCAGCCCCAGCATTTT. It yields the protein CASSFEGGDQPQHF.

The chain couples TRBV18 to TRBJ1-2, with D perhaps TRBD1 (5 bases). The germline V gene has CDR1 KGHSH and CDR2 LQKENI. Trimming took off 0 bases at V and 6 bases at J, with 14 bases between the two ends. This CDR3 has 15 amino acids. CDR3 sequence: CASSPPPSGADGYTF. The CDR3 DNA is TGTGCCAGCTCACCACCTCCTTCCGGGGCGGATGGCTACACCTTC.